The source of this TCR beta chain is a study of T cells in Graves' hyperthyroidism and ophthalmopathy. The study's findings and limits: Blood samples included most of the expanded thyroid clonotypes exceeding 0.001. Stable hyperthyroidism was separated from ophthalmopathy by a model based on 13 V-J features.

Amplification of TCR beta CDR3 regions used RNA as the template. TCR CDR3 regions were first amplified by RT-PCR with HTBI primers. Each CDR3 protein gets one entry after TCRdb re-called the multiplex PCR reads with MiXCR. Seen here are some 360,000 distinct CDR3 sequences, approximately 18% observed once, and the top ten hold around 16%. In regard to this clonotype: The antigen remains undetermined.

This CDR3 comprises 14 residues. The V end was cut by 7 bases, the J end by 2 bases, with 15 bases between. Any patient presenting with uncontrolled infection, other autoimmune disease, pregnancy or lactation was left out. PBMCs were sourced from less than 13 ml fresh peripheral blood. The sequenced sample consisted of blood. This TCR was recovered from a woman aged 40 to 50 with Graves' ophthalmopathy. V gene TRBV12-3 or TRBV12-4 combines with J gene TRBJ2-7; the D is unclear. The CDR3 DNA follows: TGTGCCAGCACTCAACCTGGAGAGGCCTACGAGCAGTACTTC. Amino acid sequence: CASTQPGEAYEQYF.